The rows below give T cell receptor beta chains drawn from one sample of a study of breast tumors, draining lymph nodes, adjacent tissues. One entry per CDR3 protein, called by TCRdb with MiXCR from the multiplex PCR reads. The sample holds 20,000 to 25,000 distinct CDR3 sequences, more than 50% seen once. Sample: breast tumor tissue. The receptors stem from a female donor with breast cancer. Some clones in this sample may be carry-over from other donors' samples. CDR3s leave out the opening cysteine and the closing phenylalanine or tryptophan.

J | V | CDR3
TRBJ1-6 | TRBV7-9 | ASSSGGGNSPLH
TRBJ1-5 | TRBV7-9 | ASSLLRDQPQH
TRBJ2-3 | TRBV20-1 | SASGTSGRTDTQY
NA | TRBV7-2 | ASSQRQLLGEQY
TRBJ1-4 | TRBV29-1 | SVQEGGQGFNEKLF
TRBJ2-3 | TRBV6-6 | ASSYRQGGQTTQY
TRBJ2-3 | TRBV20-1 | SARDRGDSRGDTQY
TRBJ1-2 | TRBV28 | ASSPQAAGGLLGGYT
TRBJ2-3 | TRBV7-3 | ASSQDRRPDTQY
TRBJ2-7 | TRBV6-5 | ASRLGLNYEQY
TRBJ1-4 | TRBV5-1 | ASSASTNEKLF
TRBJ1-4 | TRBV11-2 | ATCRQVNEKLF
TRBJ2-1 | TRBV6-1 | ARGTGTGGINEQF
TRBJ2-1 | TRBV6-5 | ASSYFATTSYNEQF
TRBJ1-6 | TRBV2 | ASRAGQAKSPPN